This TCR beta chain emerged from a study of cytotoxic CD8 clonotypes in ibrutinib-treated CLL. Background on the study: Partial response occurred in roughly 25 patients and complete response in 2; at median around 5.5 years, about 14 remained remitted and around 12 progressed.

Study results and caveats: Among the clonotypes, public ones were uncommon and contracted or held stable on treatment.

Only in-frame clones appear in the TCRdb table, and some are missing; sequencing was by immunoSEQ multiplex PCR. Of 300,000 to 350,000 clones listed, about 80% are singletons. There are 15 residues in the CDR3. Germline lookup yields CDR1 SSHAT and CDR2 FNYEAQ (reference sequence). Of note for this clone: Its target is not known. At one end, the junction sequence differs from germline, possibly due to a read error.

The V gene is TRBV7-7, the J gene TRBJ2-5; 8 nucleotides line up with TRBD2. Specimen: PBMCs, collected before ibrutinib treatment. The sequence derives from a human donor with chronic lymphocytic leukemia. CDR3 residues: CASSLVPGRVETQYF. As DNA, the CDR3 is TGTGCTAGCAGCTTAGTCCCCGGGAGGGTGGAGACCCAGTACTTC.